This T cell receptor (beta chain) was observed in a study of T cell responses to AZD1222 COVID-19 vaccine. Points from the study as a whole: Receipt of two AZD1222 doses was followed by a rise in Spike-specific TCR breadth and depth. The study sampled repertoires only after the peak T cell response.

Produced via immunoSEQ multiplex PCR; TCRdb's table is partial and in-frame only. Of 130,000 or so clones listed, 75% to 95% are singletons. Remarks on this clone: The target antigen is unknown.

The CDR3 contains 13 residues. Losses at the gene ends were 10 bases for V and 1 base for J; bases not matched to a gene: 5. Germline loops: CDR1 MRHNA, CDR2 SNTAGT. The material was peripheral blood, obtained 28 days after the second dose of the MenACWY control vaccine. The rearrangement joins TRBV6-4 to TRBJ2-3, with 7 positions matching TRBD2. This clonotype was sampled from an adult who received the MenACWY meningococcal vaccine as a control. The CDR3 DNA sequence: TGTGCCACCGGAACTAGCGGCACAGATACGCAGTATTTT. It encodes CATGTSGTDTQYF.